The 6 T cell receptor beta chains reported below all come from one sample, sequenced in a study of PD-1 blockade in classical Hodgkin lymphoma. This table comes from immunoSEQ multiplex PCR, and its TCRdb copy is limited to in-frame clones, with some not included. The repertoire holds roughly 70,000 clones, with 71% as singletons. Brentuximab vedotin exposure varied among the patients, all of whom had relapsed after autologous stem cell transplantation. Source: peripheral blood mononuclear cells (PBMCs), taken before the second cycle of nivolumab. All receptors come from a human donor with classical Hodgkin lymphoma.

There are a few counts of this clone. This sequence joins TRBV6-6 and TRBJ1-4; D ambiguous. Germline V gives CDR1 MNHNY, CDR2 SVGAGI (reference sequence). The CDR3 consists of 12 residues. The DNA of the CDR3 is TGTGTCGTGGGTGGTGGGAATGAAAAACTGTTTTTT. Translation gives CVVGGGNEKLFF.

The chain employs TRBV9 and TRBJ1-3; D may be TRBD1 (5 bases). CDR1 is SGDLS, CDR2 YYNGEE, per germline. Trimming took off 0 bases at V and 7 bases at J, with 17 bases between the two ends. The CDR3 contains 16 residues. The CDR3 sequence: CASSVGVGEDFNTIYF. CDR3 nucleotide sequence: TGTGCCAGCAGCGTAGGAGTGGGGGAAGATTTTAACACCATATATTTT. Using reference TRBV9 and TRBJ1-3 for the parts outside the CDR3, the full variable domain is DSGVTQTPKHLITATGQRVTLRCSPRSGDLSVYWYQQSLDQGLQFLIQYYNGEERAKGNILERFSAQQFPDLHSELNLSSLELGDSALYFCASSVGVGEDFNTIYFGEGSWLTVV.

J is TRBJ1-1 and V is TRBV6-5; TRBD1 is a possible D gene (6 bases). CDR1 is MNHEY, CDR2 SVGAGI, per germline. The CDR3 loop spans 14 amino acids. Deletions cut 6 bases from V and 4 bases from J, with 15 bases between. CDR3 amino acids: CASSPTGLVTEAFF. Written as DNA, the CDR3 is TGTGCCAGCAGCCCGACAGGCTTAGTCACTGAAGCTTTCTTT.

In its sample, this clone is medium-sized. The chain is built from TRBV7-8 and TRBJ2-3; no definite D call. The CDR3 has 15 residues. Deletions cut 5 bases from V and 2 bases from J, with 14 bases between. Per germline, CDR1 SGHVS and CDR2 FQNEAQ. CDR3 nucleotide sequence: TGTGCCAGCAGCCATCACGAAGAAATCACAGATACGCAGTATTTT. Translating gives CASSHHEEITDTQYF.

V and J are TRBV9 and TRBJ2-1; D is undetermined. CDR1 is SGDLS, CDR2 YYNGEE, per germline. Trimming cost V 0 bases and J 6 bases, with 13 bases left between them. The CDR3 spans 15 residues. CDR3 sequence reads: CASSVGQLSANEQFF. The CDR3, as DNA: TGTGCCAGCAGCGTAGGTCAATTGTCTGCCAATGAGCAGTTCTTC.

The rearrangement joins TRBV12-5 to TRBJ1-4, with 8 nucleotides matching TRBD1. The V and J ends lost 7 bases and 5 bases, in that order; junction bases with no gene match: 12. This CDR3 is 16 amino acids long. The germline V gene encodes CDR1 LGHNT and CDR2 FRNRAP. The CDR3 sequence is CASALDQGAANEKLFF. DNA for the CDR3: TGTGCTAGTGCCCTAGACCAGGGGGCGGCCAATGAAAAACTGTTTTTT.